Shown below are 16 T cell receptor beta chains from a single sample sequenced in a study of cytomegalovirus exposure and HLA in healthy donors. Libraries were prepared by immunoSEQ multiplex PCR; TCRdb keeps only in-frame clonotypes and omits some of them. The sample has approximately 300,000 clones, 86% seen once. The material sequenced was PBMCs. The receptor source for this set is a woman aged 18-30 years in good health and CMV-seronegative.

V usage is TRBV2 and J usage is TRBJ2-7; D ambiguous. The CDR3 totals 11 residues. Germline V gene data show CDR1 as SNHLY and CDR2 as FYNNEI. V shed 2 bases and J shed 3 bases, with 2 bases lying between them. The chain's CDR3 is CASSERYEQYF. The CDR3 nucleotides read TGTGCCAGCAGTGAACGCTACGAGCAGTACTTC.

The chain couples TRBV7-2 to TRBJ1-5, with 8 bases that match TRBD1. CDR3 length: 16 amino acids. Germline CDR1 SGHTA, CDR2 FQGNSA. The junction had 7 bases not matched to a gene; V was cut back by 2 bases and J by 4 bases. The CDR3 DNA reads as TGTGCCAGCAGCTTACAAGGACAGGGAGAAAATCAGCCCCAGCATTTT. Encoded protein: CASSLQGQGENQPQHF.

J is TRBJ1-2 and V is TRBV6-1, with TRBD1 matching over 7 bases. The CDR3 runs to 12 residues. Per the germline V gene, CDR1 is MNHNS and CDR2 is SASEGT. V gave up 6 bases and J gave up 5 bases; unmatched junction bases: 3. This CDR3 is CASRKQGYGYTF. Here the CDR3 DNA reads TGTGCCAGCAGGAAACAGGGGTATGGCTACACCTTC.

The V gene is TRBV28, the J gene TRBJ2-3, with 8 bases fitting TRBD1. V was clipped by 7 bases and J by 2 bases; unmatched bases: 11. Germline assignment: CDR1 MDHEN and CDR2 SYDVKM. The CDR3 runs to 16 residues. DNA of the CDR3: TGTGCCAGCACCTCCGGGACAGGTTTCATCACAGATACGCAGTATTTT. Its translation is CASTSGTGFITDTQYF.

This chain connects TRBV27 to TRBJ2-1; 9 bases fit TRBD2. The V segment lost 3 bases and the J segment 7 bases; nucleotides outside the gene matches: 4. This CDR3 contains 14 residues. Germline CDR1 reads MNHEY; CDR2 reads SMNVEV (reference sequence). The CDR3 sequence: CASSFQSGGNEQFF. DNA for the CDR3: TGTGCCAGCAGTTTCCAGAGCGGGGGGAATGAGCAGTTCTTC.

The chain combines TRBV12-5 with TRBJ2-7; 7 bases are shared with TRBD1. Trimming at V came to 0 bases and at J to 3 bases, leaving 5 bases not matched to a gene. This CDR3 contains 15 residues. CDR1 is LGHNT and CDR2 is FRNRAP in the germline V gene. CDR3 sequence (DNA): TGTGCTAGTGGTTTGGTCCCCCCAGGGGGCTACGAGCAGTACTTC. It specifies CASGLVPPGGYEQYF.

This sequence joins TRBV6-4 and TRBJ2-7; D ambiguous. This CDR3 comprises 16 residues. In germline, CDR1 is MRHNA, CDR2 SNTAGT. Trimming pared 5 bases from V and 5 bases from J, leaving 22 bases between. The CDR3 DNA follows: TGTGCCAGCAGTCCCGTCGGAGCGACGATGATGGACGAGCAGTACTTC. Its protein product is CASSPVGATMMDEQYF.

V usage is TRBV15 and J usage is TRBJ1-1, with D perhaps matching TRBD1 (5 bases). The germline V and J ends were trimmed by 0 bases and 6 bases, with 8 bases remaining between them. Germline V gene lookup returns CDR1 LNHNV and CDR2 YYDKDF (reference sequence). This CDR3 is built from 13 residues. The CDR3 spells CATSREWGAEAFF. CDR3 DNA sequence: TGTGCCACCAGCAGAGAATGGGGGGCTGAAGCTTTCTTT.

The chain recombines TRBV30 with TRBJ2-7; 10 positions agree with TRBD2. The CDR3 sequence is 14 residues long. Trimming at V came to 2 bases and at J to 5 bases, leaving 6 bases not matched to a gene. Looked up from germline, CDR1 is GTSNPN and CDR2 is SVGIG (reference sequence). The CDR3 DNA sequence: TGTGCCTGGAGTACTAGCGGGAATCTCAACGAGCAGTACTTC. Residues: CAWSTSGNLNEQYF.

The chain joins TRBV7-2 to TRBJ1-1, with D tentatively TRBD1 (5 bases). The V and J ends lost 3 bases and 5 bases respectively, with 13 bases between them. CDR1 is SGHTA and CDR2 is FQGNSA in the germline V gene. The CDR3 consists of 14 residues. The CDR3: CASSFDAGMTEAFF. CDR3 nucleotides: TGTGCCAGCAGCTTCGACGCAGGGATGACTGAAGCTTTCTTT.

The chain recombines TRBV29-1 with TRBJ2-1; 11 bases fit TRBD2. After removal of 3 bases from V and 0 bases from J, the junction contained 7 bases not matched to a gene. This CDR3 is 17 amino acids long. Germline CDR1 is SQVTM and CDR2 is ANQGSEA. The CDR3 DNA is TGCAGCGTTGATTACGGGACTAGCGGAGGCTCCTACAATGAGCAGTTCTTC. Amino acid sequence: CSVDYGTSGGSYNEQFF.

The chain carries TRBV4-3 and TRBJ2-7, with D possibly being TRBD1 (5 bases). The germline CDR1 and CDR2 sequences are LGHNA and YSLEER. This CDR3 region has 14 residues. Trimming pared 1 base from V and 3 bases from J, leaving 10 bases between. This chain's CDR3 is CASSQGGAFYEQYF. In nucleotides, the CDR3 is TGCGCCAGCAGCCAAGGGGGCGCGTTCTACGAGCAGTACTTC.

This chain uses TRBV2 with TRBJ2-1; 9 bases agree with TRBD2. The CDR3 consists of 17 residues. From germline, CDR1 is SNHLY and CDR2 FYNNEI. Trimming removed 2 bases from V and 0 bases from J; junction bases left unmatched: 5. The CDR3 nucleotides read TGTGCCAGCAGTGAAAGGACTAGCGCGCGCTCCTACAATGAGCAGTTCTTC. Its translation: CASSERTSARSYNEQFF.

The chain combines TRBV4-1 with TRBJ2-3; TRBD2 is a possible D gene (6 bases). V lost 3 bases, J lost 5 bases, and 15 bases lay in between. Germline values: CDR1 MGHRA, CDR2 YSYEKL. The CDR3 loop spans 15 amino acids. The CDR3 sequence is CASSQAGRVGDTQYF. The CDR3, as DNA: TGCGCCAGCAGCCAGGCCGGGAGAGTGGGAGATACGCAGTATTTT.

This clone was seen once. The chain is built from TRBV7-9 and TRBJ2-5; D possibly corresponds to TRBD1 (5 bases). The CDR3 covers 17 residues. V lost 4 bases and J 0 bases, leaving 18 bases between the germline ends. Germline CDR1 and CDR2: SEHNR and FQNEAQ (reference sequence). The CDR3 is CASSSPRGQYHQETQYF. CDR3 nucleotides: TGTGCCAGCAGCTCCCCCCGCGGACAATATCACCAAGAGACCCAGTACTTC.

The V and J genes are TRBV28 and TRBJ1-5; 7 bases are shared with TRBD1. From germline, CDR1 is MDHEN and CDR2 SYDVKM. This CDR3 has 13 residues. V lost 8 bases to trimming and J lost 7 bases; unmatched junction nucleotides: 8. CDR3 nucleotide sequence: TGTGCCAGCGCGACAGGGAGTAGACAGCCCCAGCATTTT. Its translation: CASATGSRQPQHF. Using reference TRBV28 and TRBJ1-5 for the parts outside the CDR3, the full variable domain is DVKVTQSSRYLVKRTGEKVFLECVQDMDHENMFWYRQDPGLGLRLIYFSYDVKMKEKGDIPEGYSVSREKKERFSLILESASTNQTSMYLCASATGSRQPQHFGDGTRLSIL.